These 28 T cell receptor beta chains came from one sample sequenced in a study of PD-L1 blockade in urothelial cancer. Assay: immunoSEQ multiplex PCR; the TCRdb copy retains only in-frame clones and omits some. The sample consists of 90,000 to 120,000 clones, under 85% of them appearing once. Sample: PBMCs, taken around atezolizumab (anti-PD-L1) treatment. The receptor source for this set is a middle-aged man with urothelial cancer.

The chain recombines TRBV19 with TRBJ2-6, with no clear D. The germline V gene has CDR1 LNHDA and CDR2 SQIVND (reference sequence). V was shortened by 0 bases and J by 12 bases, with 12 bases between the two germline ends. The CDR3 sequence is 14 residues long. DNA of the CDR3: TGTGCCAGTAGTATAGAGGGCAGAATAGGCGTCCTGACTTTC. Translating it yields CASSIEGRIGVLTF.

This clone was recorded many times. The chain joins TRBV7-8 to TRBJ2-7; weak D call: TRBD1 (5 bases). The CDR3 is 16 residues long. Germline loops: CDR1 SGHVS, CDR2 FQNEAQ. Trimming cost V 5 bases and J 1 base, with 18 bases left between them. The CDR3 protein is CASSPVGAFGSYEQYF. CDR3 sequence (DNA): TGTGCCAGCAGCCCCGTAGGGGCGTTCGGGTCCTACGAGCAGTACTTC.

J is TRBJ2-7 and V is TRBV6-5; TRBD1 matches at 7 bases. This CDR3 is built from 14 residues. The ends lost 0 bases at V and 4 bases at J; junction bases unmatched: 3. Germline values: CDR1 MNHEY, CDR2 SVGAGI. CDR3 DNA sequence: TGTGCCAGCAGTTACTCGAGGGACAGTTACGAGCAGTACTTC. It translates to CASSYSRDSYEQYF.

This chain joins TRBV11-2 and TRBJ2-7, with 7 positions matching TRBD1. Germline CDR1 reads SGHAT; CDR2 reads FQNNGV. V shed 7 bases and J 5 bases; nucleotides not matched to a gene: 5. The CDR3 contains 12 residues. As DNA, the CDR3 is TGTGCCAGCACCCGAGGGGGCAACGAGCAGTACTTC. This translates into CASTRGGNEQYF.

J is TRBJ1-5 and V is TRBV6-5; TRBD1 agrees at 7 bases. V shed 7 bases, J shed 3 bases, and the junction held 3 bases outside the gene matches. The CDR3 consists of 13 residues. The germline V gene has CDR1 MNHEY and CDR2 SVGAGI. CDR3 coding DNA: TGTGCCAGCATCCAGGGGGTCAATCAGCCCCAGCATTTT. Translation: CASIQGVNQPQHF.

The chain links TRBV11-2 to TRBJ2-1; 12 nucleotides agree with TRBD2. Germline V lookup: CDR1 SGHAT, CDR2 FQNNGV. The CDR3 has 18 amino acids. J was trimmed by 0 bases and V by 5 bases; bases with no gene match: 8. The CDR3 nucleotides are TGTGCCAGCAGCCCTGAAGGACTAGCGGGGAGCTCCTACAATGAGCAGTTCTTC. Its protein product is CASSPEGLAGSSYNEQFF.

The chain combines TRBV5-1 with TRBJ2-5, with 10 bases fitting TRBD2. Germline V lookup: CDR1 SGHRS, CDR2 YFSETQ. The CDR3 totals 14 residues. The V gene end was trimmed by 4 bases and the J gene end by 7 bases; junction bases not matched to a gene: 7. CDR3 DNA: TGCGCCAGCAGCGAGGGACTAGCGAGTTTGACCCAGTACTTC. Its protein is CASSEGLASLTQYF.

The J gene is TRBJ1-3, the V gene TRBV10-3, with a weak D call TRBD1 (6 bases). Trimming removed 6 bases from V and 2 bases from J, with 11 bases in between. This CDR3 comprises 14 residues. Germline lookup yields CDR1 ENHRY and CDR2 SYGVKD. CDR3 bases: TGTGCCATCAGCTCCACAGGGACTGGAAACACCATATATTTT. Its translation: CAISSTGTGNTIYF.

This clone was seen only once. This chain links TRBV19 with TRBJ2-1; 9 bases are shared with TRBD2. J lost 8 bases, V lost 1 base, and 3 bases had no gene match. This CDR3 is built from 14 residues. Germline V CDR1 and CDR2: LNHDA, SQIVND (reference sequence). The CDR3 spells CASSIGGRAYEQFF. The CDR3 DNA follows: TGTGCCAGTAGTATAGGCGGGAGGGCGTATGAGCAGTTCTTC.

This sequence joins TRBV20-1 and TRBJ1-2; 7 bases fit TRBD1. Germline lookup yields CDR1 DFQATT and CDR2 SNEGSKA (reference sequence). The CDR3 covers 11 residues. Unmatched junction bases numbered 5, after V lost 7 bases and J lost 6 bases. The CDR3 spells CSGNRGHGYTF. For the CDR3, the DNA is TGCAGTGGTAACAGGGGTCATGGCTACACCTTC.

The rearrangement links TRBV27 to TRBJ2-7, with 13 bases aligning to TRBD2. There are 15 residues in the CDR3. CDR1 and CDR2 (germline): MNHEY, SMNVEV (reference sequence). The V segment lost 3 bases and the J segment 3 bases; nucleotides outside the gene matches: 2. The CDR3 coding sequence is TGTGCCAGCAGTTTTGGGACTAGCGGGAACTACGAGCAGTACTTC. This sequence encodes CASSFGTSGNYEQYF.

The gene calls are TRBV4-2 and TRBJ2-2; 15 positions match TRBD2. V lost 3 bases, J lost 5 bases, and 10 bases stayed unmatched. The CDR3 sequence is 19 residues long. Germline V gene sequence: CDR1 LGHNA, CDR2 YNFKEQ. The CDR3 loop reads CASSHYLGLAGGETGELFF. The CDR3 nucleotides read TGTGCCAGCAGCCACTACTTGGGACTAGCGGGAGGAGAGACCGGGGAGCTGTTTTTT.

This chain connects TRBV4-2 to TRBJ2-7; 7 bases are shared with TRBD1. The CDR3 is made up of 12 amino acids. CDR1 and CDR2 (germline): LGHNA, YNFKEQ. The V and J ends lost 4 bases and 5 bases, in that order; junction bases with no gene match: 2. CDR3 in amino acids: CASSRTGDEQYF. The CDR3 nucleotides read TGTGCCAGCAGCCGAACAGGGGACGAGCAGTACTTC.

This clone has a handful of counts. This rearrangement joins TRBV30 to TRBJ1-1; D is perhaps TRBD1 (5 bases). The length of the CDR3 is 18 residues. Trimming pared 2 bases from V and 2 bases from J, leaving 24 bases between. Germline assignment: CDR1 GTSNPN and CDR2 SVGIG (reference sequence). In nucleotides, the CDR3 is TGTGCCTGGAGTCCTAAGTTAGGGGTCCCCTCCGTCAACACTGAAGCTTTCTTT. Its translation: CAWSPKLGVPSVNTEAFF.

The V gene is TRBV19, the J gene TRBJ2-3, with D unresolved. Germline V gene data show CDR1 as LNHDA and CDR2 as SQIVND (reference sequence). The CDR3 contains 13 residues. Trimming removed 10 bases from V and 6 bases from J, with 17 bases in between. The CDR3 reads CATQRVLYDTQYF. The CDR3 region has the DNA TGTGCCACCCAGCGCGTACTCTACGATACGCAGTATTTT.

In this sample, this clone turned up once. This chain joins TRBV6-4 and TRBJ1-2, with a weak D call TRBD1 (5 bases). Germline lookup yields CDR1 MRHNA and CDR2 SNTAGT. The V gene lost 6 bases and the J gene lost 5 bases, with 13 bases spanning the gap. This CDR3 is built from 13 residues. CDR3 sequence (DNA): TGTGCCAGCAGAGGCGGGACTCGGTATGGCTACACCTTC. It translates to CASRGGTRYGYTF.

This clone has a single count. The V call is TRBV28, the J call TRBJ2-2, with D unclear. This CDR3 region has 14 residues. V lost 5 bases to trimming and J lost 1 base, with 8 bases between them. From germline, CDR1 is MDHEN and CDR2 SYDVKM. For the CDR3, the DNA is TGTGCCAGCAGTGTCTTCGGGAACACCGGGGAGCTGTTTTTT. Its translation: CASSVFGNTGELFF.

The CDR3 region has the DNA TGTGCCAGCAGCTTAGGAGTTTCCTACGAGCAGTACTTC. Translated: CASSLGVSYEQYF. J is TRBJ2-7 and V is TRBV7-3; D unclear. This CDR3 region has 13 residues. Germline CDR1 and CDR2: SGHTA and FQGTGA. Trimming shortened V by 2 bases and J by 1 base, and 6 bases separated the two germline ends.

The genes are TRBV7-8 and TRBJ2-7; D possibly corresponds to TRBD1 (5 bases). The V end was cut by 2 bases, the J end by 1 base, with 12 bases between. This CDR3 contains 15 residues. CDR1 is SGHVS, CDR2 FQNEAQ, per germline. CDR3 in amino acids: CASSLSQGLSYEQYF. The CDR3 DNA reads TGTGCCAGCAGCTTATCGCAGGGATTGTCCTACGAGCAGTACTTC.

The chain recombines TRBV15 with TRBJ2-2; 13 bases are shared with TRBD2. The V and J ends lost 1 base and 7 bases, in that order; junction bases with no gene match: 6. The CDR3 runs to 17 residues. Germline lookup yields CDR1 LNHNV and CDR2 YYDKDF (reference sequence). As DNA, the CDR3 is TGTGCCACCAGCAGAGCCTGGACTAGCGGGAGTGTCGGGGAGCTGTTTTTT. This gives the protein CATSRAWTSGSVGELFF.

CDR3 bases: TGCACCAGCAGCCAAGTCTTGGGACAGCGGACTAGCGGGATTTTCGAGACCCAGTACTTC. Translated: CTSSQVLGQRTSGIFETQYF. The V and J genes are TRBV1 and TRBJ2-5; whether TRBD2, the table's D call, matches the DNA was not checked. TRBV1 constitutes a pseudogene. This CDR3 comprises 20 residues.

The CDR3 spells CASSLTGTRQDGYTF. The DNA for the CDR3 is TGTGCCAGCAGCTTAACCGGGACACGTCAAGATGGCTACACCTTC. J is TRBJ1-2 and V is TRBV7-3; D is possibly TRBD1 (6 bases). Trimming shortened V by 0 bases and J by 6 bases, and 14 bases separated the two germline ends. The CDR3 runs 15 residues. The germline CDR1 and CDR2 sequences are SGHTA and FQGTGA.

The rearrangement joins TRBV18 to TRBJ2-6; perhaps TRBD1 as D (6 bases). The CDR3 length is 18 residues. The ends were cut back, 3 bases at V and 0 bases at J, with 15 bases in the middle. CDR1 KGHSH and CDR2 LQKENI come from the germline V gene. The DNA of the CDR3 is TGTGCCAGCTCACCGAGGGCAGGGGAAAGCTCTGGGGCCAACGTCCTGACTTTC. Translated: CASSPRAGESSGANVLTF.

This clone came up a few times. CDR3 protein: CASSLEYLPGETQYF. As DNA, the CDR3 is TGTGCCAGCAGCTTGGAGTATCTCCCCGGGGAGACCCAGTACTTC. V gene TRBV5-4 combines with J gene TRBJ2-5; unclear D gene. The CDR3 has 15 residues. V was pared by 0 bases and J by 5 bases, with 14 bases between. Germline CDR1 and CDR2: SGHNT and YYREEE (reference sequence).

The chain employs TRBV2 and TRBJ2-3; no definite D call. CDR3 length: 13 residues. Trimming left V 5 bases short and J 0 bases short, with 6 bases between. The germline V gene has CDR1 SNHLY and CDR2 FYNNEI. CDR3 bases: TGTGCCAGCAGTTCATTGAGCACAGATACGCAGTATTTT. Translation gives CASSSLSTDTQYF.

This chain connects TRBV27 to TRBJ1-3, with 9 nucleotides matching TRBD1. The germline V gene encodes CDR1 MNHEY and CDR2 SMNVEV (reference sequence). Trimming cost V 6 bases and J 3 bases; bases outside gene matches: 6. This CDR3 is built from 15 residues. The CDR3 is CASRDRGVNGNTIYF. The CDR3 DNA is TGTGCCAGCAGGGACAGGGGTGTTAATGGAAACACCATATATTTT.

This clone has a single count. As DNA, the CDR3 is TGTGCCAGCAGTTTTAGTCCGGACATGGACTACGAGCAGTACTTC. Its translation: CASSFSPDMDYEQYF. The chain couples TRBV28 to TRBJ2-7, with D maybe TRBD1 (5 bases). With 3 bases removed from V and 3 bases from J, the gap between germline ends came to 15 bases. The CDR3 has 15 amino acids. Germline V CDR1 and CDR2: MDHEN, SYDVKM.

The chain is built from TRBV5-5 and TRBJ2-4, with 8 bases fitting TRBD2. This CDR3 has 14 amino acids. The ends lost 4 bases at V and 11 bases at J; junction bases unmatched: 11. Germline-derived CDR1 and CDR2 are SGHKS and YYEKEE (reference sequence). The CDR3 loop reads CASSGTFGGGVQYF. In nucleotides, the CDR3 is TGTGCCAGCAGCGGGACTTTCGGGGGGGGAGTTCAGTACTTC.